The 32 T cell receptor beta chains in this list originate from one sample, sequenced in a study of blood T cells in healthy people across ages. The use of a sample-barcoded 5' primer and a J-beta primer mix characterized a second PCR of roughly 6 to 11 cycles. TCRdb re-called the 5' RACE reads with MiXCR, one entry per CDR3 protein. The table shows around 990,000 distinct CDR3 sequences, with approximately 26% occurring only once. These data were also filed under a second study, of T cells of mothers and their children.

Specimen: blood. These receptors were obtained from a girl aged 2 to 9 in good health.

The chain combines TRBV29-1 with TRBJ1-2, with D possibly being TRBD1 (5 bases). The CDR3 contains 13 residues. Trimming removed 4 bases at V and 1 base at J, with 10 bases between. Germline V lookup: CDR1 SQVTM, CDR2 ANQGSEA. The CDR3 bases are TGCAGCGTTGGGGACCTCCTTAACTATGGCTACACCTTC. Protein sequence: CSVGDLLNYGYTF.

Many counts were recorded for this clonotype. The chain carries TRBV14 and TRBJ1-2, with 7 nucleotides matching TRBD1. The CDR3 sequence is 14 residues long. Losses at the gene ends were 2 bases for V and 6 bases for J; bases not matched to a gene: 6. Germline CDR1 SGHDN, CDR2 FVKESK. CDR3 in DNA: TGTGCCAGCAGCCAAACGACAGGGTACGATGGCTACACCTTC. Translated, it gives CASSQTTGYDGYTF.

The sample holds a few counts of this clonotype. The chain uses TRBV29-1 and TRBJ1-1; 7 bases align to TRBD1. The V and J ends lost 4 bases and 1 base, in that order; junction bases with no gene match: 12. The CDR3 has 16 residues. Germline V gives CDR1 SQVTM, CDR2 ANQGSEA. The CDR3 here is CSVAKWGTEKNTEAFF. The CDR3 DNA reads as TGCAGCGTTGCGAAGTGGGGGACAGAGAAGAACACTGAAGCTTTCTTT.

This clonotype has only a few counts. This chain uses TRBV7-3 with TRBJ2-1; D is perhaps TRBD2 (5 bases). CDR3 length equals 13 residues. Trimming stripped 4 bases from V and 8 bases from J, with 12 bases between. Germline V gene lookup returns CDR1 SGHTA and CDR2 FQGTGA. CDR3 amino acids: CASSYLSGYEQFF. DNA of the CDR3: TGTGCCAGCAGCTACCTAAGCGGCTATGAGCAGTTCTTC. The whole variable domain, remainder taken from reference TRBV7-3 and TRBJ2-1, is GAGVSQTPSNKVTEKGKYVELRCDPISGHTALYWYRQSLGQGPEFLIYFQGTGAADDSGLPNDRFFAVRPEGSVSTLKIQRTERGDSAVYLCASSYLSGYEQFFGPGTRLTVL.

The chain couples TRBV3-1 to TRBJ2-4; 10 bases are a match to TRBD1. The germline CDR1 and CDR2 sequences are LGHDT and YNNKEL (reference sequence). The length of the CDR3 is 16 residues. J gave up 2 bases and V 4 bases, and 5 bases lay outside the gene matches. The CDR3 here is CASSLDRGQTKNIQYF. Written as DNA, the CDR3 is TGTGCCAGCAGCCTCGACAGGGGGCAAACCAAAAACATTCAGTACTTC. The variable domain in full, completed from reference TRBV3-1 and TRBJ2-4, reads DTAVSQTPKYLVTQMGNDKSIKCEQNLGHDTMYWYKQDSKKFLKIMFSYNNKELIINETVPNRFSPKSPDKAHLNLHINSLELGDSAVYFCASSLDRGQTKNIQYFGAGTRLSVL.

As regards this clonotype: No conserved phenylalanine or tryptophan is present at the end of the CDR3, so a read error is the likely explanation. The rearrangement uses TRBV6-5 and TRBJ1-2, with no clear D. Per the germline V gene, CDR1 is MNHEY and CDR2 is SVGAGI. The CDR3 totals 15 residues. Trimming removed 3 bases at V and 7 bases at J, with 18 bases between. DNA for the CDR3: TGTGCCAGCAGTTATAGGGCCCCCTCTCCGTCTGGCTACACCCTC. This encodes CASSYRAPSPSGYTL.

The chain combines TRBV20-1 with TRBJ2-7; D possibly corresponds to TRBD1 (7 bases). Germline values: CDR1 DFQATT, CDR2 SNEGSKA (reference sequence). The CDR3 is made up of 12 amino acids. V was clipped by 6 bases and J by 4 bases, with 13 bases between them. CDR3 loop: CSARSGGYEQYF. CDR3 nucleotides: TGCAGTGCCAGGTCAGGGGGGTACGAGCAGTACTTC.

The chain uses TRBV9 and TRBJ2-7, with 7 positions matching TRBD2. Germline values: CDR1 SGDLS, CDR2 YYNGEE. The junction had 10 bases not matched to a gene; V was cut back by 4 bases and J by 3 bases. The CDR3 length is 15 residues. The CDR3 reads CASSPPGGGLYEQYF. CDR3 sequence (DNA): TGTGCCAGCAGCCCCCCCGGCGGGGGACTCTACGAGCAGTACTTC.

V and J are TRBV7-9 and TRBJ1-2; D is perhaps TRBD1 (5 bases). The CDR3 spans 14 residues. Germline values: CDR1 SEHNR, CDR2 FQNEAQ (reference sequence). Between the trimmed V and J ends, which lost 1 base and 4 bases, there was a span of 10 bases. The CDR3 coding sequence is TGTGCCAGCAGCTTAGGGACACGGGGCTATGGCTACACCTTC. This encodes CASSLGTRGYGYTF.

The chain employs TRBV9 and TRBJ2-7, with TRBD2 matching 9 bases. This CDR3 has 14 residues. J lost 4 bases, V lost 0 bases, and 2 bases had no gene match. Germline CDR1 SGDLS, CDR2 YYNGEE. The CDR3 loop is CASSVATSGYEQYF. DNA of the CDR3: TGTGCCAGCAGCGTAGCTACTAGCGGGTACGAGCAGTACTTC.

V usage is TRBV20-1 and J usage is TRBJ2-3; the match to TRBD2 covers 7 bases. Losses at the gene ends were 6 bases for V and 4 bases for J; bases not matched to a gene: 13. From germline, CDR1 is DFQATT and CDR2 SNEGSKA (reference sequence). The CDR3 spans 15 residues. The CDR3 DNA follows: TGCAGTGCCCCACCGGCGGGGGTGGACGCAGATACGCAGTATTTT. It codes for CSAPPAGVDADTQYF.

In this sample, this clonotype turned up a few times. The chain couples TRBV6-2 or TRBV6-3 to TRBJ1-1; D gene ambiguous. Germline assignment: CDR1 MNHEY and CDR2 SVGEGT. The CDR3 has 13 amino acids. V was trimmed by 2 bases and J by 8 bases, leaving 12 bases between them. DNA of the CDR3: TGTGCCAGCAGTTACGCTGACTGGTACGAAGCTTTCTTT. Its translation is CASSYADWYEAFF.

The CDR3 coding sequence is TGTGCCAGCAGATTGAACTTACTACAATTTAGCACAGATACGCAGTATTTT. Its protein product is CASRLNLLQFSTDTQYF. The rearrangement links TRBV2 to TRBJ2-3; D is ambiguous. Per germline, CDR1 SNHLY and CDR2 FYNNEI. Trimming took 6 bases from V and 0 from J, leaving 19 bases between them. CDR3 length equals 17 residues. Drawing the rest from reference TRBV2 and TRBJ2-3, the complete variable domain is EPEVTQTPSHQVTQMGQEVILRCVPISNHLYFYWYRQILGQKVEFLVSFYNNEISEKSEIFDDQFSVERPDGSNFTLKIRSTKLEDSAMYFCASRLNLLQFSTDTQYFGPGTRLTVL.

The chain has TRBV28 and TRBJ1-2; tentative D call: TRBD1 (6 bases). The CDR3 consists of 14 residues. The ends were cut back, 7 bases at V and 8 bases at J, with 20 bases in the middle. CDR1 is MDHEN and CDR2 is SYDVKM in the germline V gene. The CDR3 spells CASIFNREKSGYTF. In DNA form, the CDR3 reads TGTGCCAGCATATTCAACAGGGAGAAGAGCGGCTACACCTTC.

In its sample, this clonotype was seen a few times. The chain has TRBV4-2 and TRBJ1-1; D perhaps matches TRBD1 (6 bases). Trimming removed 1 base at V and 5 bases at J, with 14 bases between. The V gene's germline CDR1 is LGHNA and CDR2 YNFKEQ. The CDR3 totals 15 residues. CDR3 protein: CASSQGQGGRTEAFF. CDR3 bases: TGTGCCAGCAGCCAAGGGCAAGGGGGTAGAACTGAAGCTTTCTTT.

The chain carries TRBV7-3 and TRBJ1-1; weak D call: TRBD1 (5 bases). V lost 0 bases and J lost 0, with 8 bases in between. This CDR3 contains 15 residues. The V gene's germline CDR1 is SGHTA and CDR2 FQGTGA. The CDR3 loop is CASSLTRGLNTEAFF. DNA for the CDR3: TGTGCCAGCAGCTTAACGAGGGGACTGAACACTGAAGCTTTCTTT.

This clonotype was observed a few times. The chain links TRBV12-3 or TRBV12-4 to TRBJ2-7; a weak D match, TRBD1 (5 bases). This CDR3 contains 14 residues. Deletions cut 3 bases from V and 2 bases from J, with 11 bases between. The CDR3 loop is CASSFPGNPYEQYF. DNA for the CDR3: TGTGCCAGCAGTTTTCCAGGGAACCCCTACGAGCAGTACTTC.

This clonotype was seen only a few times. In DNA, the CDR3 is TGCGCCAGCAGCTGGACGGTCGCCTACGAGCAGTACTTC. Translation gives CASSWTVAYEQYF. The rearrangement uses TRBV5-1 and TRBJ2-7; D is ambiguous. V lost 3 bases and J 2 bases, leaving 9 bases between the germline ends. There are 13 residues in the CDR3. Germline CDR1 SGHRS, CDR2 YFSETQ.

The rearrangement links TRBV2 to TRBJ2-5, with D perhaps TRBD2 (5 bases). Trimming left V 11 bases short and J 2 bases short, with 12 bases between. Germline CDR1 is SNHLY and CDR2 is FYNNEI. CDR3 size: 12 residues. The CDR3 loop reads CAGRGYQETQYF. As DNA, the CDR3 is TGTGCCGGACGAGGGTATCAAGAGACCCAGTACTTC.

The chain combines TRBV20-1 with TRBJ2-2; the match to TRBD2 covers 7 bases. CDR1 is DFQATT and CDR2 is SNEGSKA in the germline V gene (reference sequence). There are 16 residues in the CDR3. After removal of 3 bases from V and 4 bases from J, the junction contained 11 bases not matched to a gene. The CDR3 spells CSARAVASGLTGELFF. In DNA form, the CDR3 reads TGCAGTGCTAGGGCTGTGGCTAGCGGACTCACCGGGGAGCTGTTTTTT.

V gene TRBV9 combines with J gene TRBJ1-1, with 11 bases matching TRBD1. The trim removed 0 bases at V and 4 bases at J, leaving 2 bases unmatched. This CDR3 has 15 residues. CDR1 is SGDLS and CDR2 is YYNGEE in the germline V gene. Here the CDR3 DNA reads TGTGCCAGCAGCGTAGGGGGGACAGGGGGCACTGAAGCTTTCTTT. Its protein is CASSVGGTGGTEAFF.

This clonotype was picked up a small number of times. The CDR3 sequence: CSAAKGLAGDTQYF. The CDR3 nucleotides read TGCAGCGCAGCCAAAGGACTAGCGGGGGATACGCAGTATTTT. V is TRBV29-1 and J is TRBJ2-3; TRBD2 matches 12 bases. Germline values: CDR1 SQVTM, CDR2 ANQGSEA. The CDR3 length is 14 residues. V lost 7 bases, J lost 6 bases, and 8 bases stayed unmatched.

This clonotype occurred a few times. This sequence joins TRBV20-1 and TRBJ2-1; D may correspond to TRBD1 or TRBD2 (5 bases each). The V gene's germline CDR1 is DFQATT and CDR2 SNEGSKA (reference sequence). This CDR3 has 14 residues. The ends were cut back, 3 bases at V and 0 bases at J, with 9 bases in the middle. DNA for the CDR3: TGCAGTGCTAGTGGTGGGACCTCCTACAATGAGCAGTTCTTC. This translates into CSASGGTSYNEQFF.

The rearrangement uses TRBV7-2 and TRBJ1-1; D gene ambiguous. Germline V gene lookup returns CDR1 SGHTA and CDR2 FQGNSA. The CDR3 runs to 16 residues. Trimming pared 5 bases from V and 0 bases from J, leaving 16 bases between. This CDR3 is CASSLPAYLMNTEAFF. The CDR3 bases are TGTGCCAGCAGCCTACCAGCTTACCTCATGAACACTGAAGCTTTCTTT.

J is TRBJ2-5 and V is TRBV20-1, with D possibly matching TRBD1 (7 bases). The assigned J gene may be wrong: the sequence end matches TRBJ2-1 better. Germline V CDR1 and CDR2: DFQATT, SNEGSKA (reference sequence). The CDR3 length is 13 residues. CDR3 in amino acids: CSAREGALDEQFF. In DNA form, the CDR3 reads TGCAGTGCTAGGGAGGGGGCACTCGATGAGCAGTTCTTC.

This clonotype was counted only a few times. This rearrangement joins TRBV6-5 to TRBJ1-2; D remains ambiguous. V lost 0 bases and J 8 bases, leaving 7 bases between the germline ends. The CDR3 length is 12 residues. CDR1 MNHEY and CDR2 SVGAGI come from the germline V gene. The CDR3 loop is CASSYSGTGYTF. DNA for the CDR3: TGTGCCAGCAGTTACTCGGGCACGGGCTACACCTTC.

This chain joins TRBV20-1 and TRBJ2-2, with D perhaps being TRBD1 or TRBD2 (5 bases each). Trimming pared 4 bases from V and 3 bases from J, leaving 18 bases between. Germline assignment: CDR1 DFQATT and CDR2 SNEGSKA (reference sequence). The CDR3 spans 16 residues. This CDR3 is CSATGNTGAYTGELFF. CDR3 nucleotides: TGCAGTGCTACCGGGAACACTGGGGCTTACACCGGGGAGCTGTTTTTT.

The chain links TRBV27 to TRBJ2-5, with TRBD2 identical over 7 bases. CDR1 is MNHEY and CDR2 is SMNVEV in the germline V gene (reference sequence). The CDR3 length is 13 residues. Trimming cost V 8 bases and J 1 base; bases outside gene matches: 4. The CDR3 DNA reads as TGTGCCAGCGGGGACTATCTCCAAGAGACCCAGTACTTC. This codes for CASGDYLQETQYF.

The J gene is TRBJ2-7, the V gene TRBV5-1; D is unclear. Per germline, CDR1 SGHRS and CDR2 YFSETQ. V was pared by 2 bases and J by 0 bases, with 6 bases between. This CDR3 has 13 amino acids. The CDR3 sequence is CASSFEPSYEQYF. The CDR3 bases are TGCGCCAGCAGCTTTGAACCCTCCTACGAGCAGTACTTC.

On this clonotype: Its ends do not fully match the called genes, so a read error is possible. The chain uses TRBV7-2 and TRBJ2-5; D possibly corresponds to TRBD2 (6 bases). CDR3 length: 16 residues. Per germline, CDR1 SGHTA and CDR2 FQGNSA. CDR3 region: CAGSLAHGDSKKPQYF. CDR3 in DNA: TGTGCCGGCAGCTTAGCGCATGGGGACTCAAAAAAGCCCCAGTACTTC. The entire variable domain, with the rest obtained from reference TRBV7-2 and TRBJ2-5, is as follows: GAGVSQSPSNKVTEKGKDVELRCDPISGHTALYWYRQSLGQGLEFLIYFQGNSAPDKSGLPSDRFSAERTGGSVSTLTIQRTQQEDSAVYLCAGSLAHGDSKKPQYFGPGTRLLVL.

The chain carries TRBV25-1 and TRBJ2-2; 10 nucleotides align to TRBD2. V was pared by 2 bases and J by 5 bases, with 5 bases of the junction left unmatched. Germline assignment: CDR1 MGHDK and CDR2 SYGVNS. CDR3 length: 16 amino acids. The DNA of the CDR3 is TGTGCCAGCAGTGAAGCTGGTAGCGGGGGGACCGGGGAGCTGTTTTTT. Its translation is CASSEAGSGGTGELFF.

The rearrangement joins TRBV29-1 to TRBJ2-7; D is perhaps TRBD1 (6 bases). V dropped 3 bases and J dropped 0 bases, with 15 bases sitting between them. Looked up from germline, CDR1 is SQVTM and CDR2 is ANQGSEA. The CDR3 contains 15 residues. The CDR3 nucleotides are TGCAGCGTTGAGGGAACAGGGAACTACTCCTACGAGCAGTACTTC. Its protein product is CSVEGTGNYSYEQYF.